This record concerns one T cell receptor (beta chain) sequence. Original processing notes: Quantification of nucleated cells was approximated via reference gene primer amplification. Profiled with immunoSEQ multiplex PCR; TCRdb holds only in-frame clones, not every one. V and J calls plus clone size are reproduced from that table; the DNA served to infer D and trimming. This repertoire shows about 280,000 clones, roughly 90% found once; its top ten account for roughly 10%. The V segment lost 6 bases and the J segment 3 bases; nucleotides outside the gene matches: 4. CDR3 length: 12 amino acids. Germline-derived CDR1 and CDR2 are SQVTM and ANQGSEA. The record originates from a study of blood T cell repertoires in COVID-19. Background on the study: Both acute and convalescent COVID-19 samples were obtained from the United States, Italy and Spain. The cDNA or gDNA used as material had been derived from T cells, B-cell-depleted T cells, or PBMCs.

The sequenced sample was peripheral blood. The TCR sequence derives from a woman in her twenties or thirties with COVID-19, enrolled during active disease. V is TRBV29-1 and J is TRBJ1-2, with 7 positions matching TRBD1. CDR3: CSVTGTDYGYTF. The CDR3, as DNA: TGCAGCGTGACCGGGACAGACTATGGCTACACCTTC.